This T cell receptor (beta chain) derives from a study of cytomegalovirus exposure and HLA in healthy donors. Background on the study: Drawn from HLA-typed donors, some 80 million unique TCRs were held in an early data release.

V dropped 3 bases and J dropped 4 bases, with 18 bases sitting between them. Germline assignment: CDR1 MDHEN and CDR2 SYDVKM. The CDR3 loop spans 17 amino acids. Of note for this clone: Its target is unknown. The CDR3 does not end in the conserved phenylalanine or tryptophan, so this is likely a read error.

Study-wide points: In vitro, a few CMV-associated chains proved specific for CMV antigens. Exclusion as indistinguishable affected some V segments, including TRBV6-2 and TRBV6-3. Researchers reported in a later analysis that a missense DCLRE1C variant was tied to TCR beta V- and J-gene trimming.

Primers: 60 Vbeta forward and 13 Jbeta reverse. This table comes from immunoSEQ multiplex PCR, and its TCRdb copy is limited to in-frame clones, with some not included. The repertoire holds tens of thousands of clones, with approximately 76% as singletons. Sequencing input: PBMCs. V gene TRBV28 combines with J gene TRBJ2-2, with D unclear. The origin of this receptor is a male donor in good health and CMV-seronegative. CDR3 amino acids: CASSLRVKGTGTGELFI. In DNA, the CDR3 is TGTGCCAGCAGTTTGCGAGTCAAGGGAACGGGCACCGGGGAGCTGTTTATT.